The 5 T cell receptor beta chains in this list originate from one sample, sequenced in a study of T cell changes during pregnancy in multiple sclerosis. TCRdb keeps only in-frame clones here, not all; method: immunoSEQ multiplex PCR. The data contain tens of thousands of clones, about nine tenths of them singletons. Sample: peripheral blood, taken in the second trimester of pregnancy. These receptors were taken from a female donor with multiple sclerosis, enrolled in a pregnancy study.

This clone was observed a single time. This chain links TRBV5-6 with TRBJ2-1, with D possibly being TRBD1 (6 bases). The CDR3 length is 13 residues. Trimming pared 1 base from V and 6 bases from J, leaving 8 bases between. The germline V gene has CDR1 SGHDT and CDR2 YYEEEE. DNA for the CDR3: TGTGCCAGCAGCTTGATCAGGGGCAATGAGCAGTTCTTC. This translates into CASSLIRGNEQFF. Complete variable domain (other parts from reference TRBV5-6 and TRBJ2-1): DAGVTQSPTHLIKTRGQQVTLRCSPKSGHDTVSWYQQALGQGPQFIFQYYEEEERQRGNFPDRFSGHQFPNYSSELNVNALLLGDSALYLCASSLIRGNEQFFGPGTRLTVL.

J is TRBJ1-4 and V is TRBV2, with a possible D match to TRBD1 (6 bases). Germline-derived CDR1 and CDR2 are SNHLY and FYNNEI. The CDR3 contains 13 residues. V was clipped by 8 bases and J by 5 bases, with 12 bases between them. The CDR3 DNA is TGTGCCAGCGTCAGGGGTTCGAATGAAAAACTGTTTTTT. Protein product: CASVRGSNEKLFF.

The chain couples TRBV7-9 to TRBJ2-7; TRBD1 matches 11 bases. The CDR3 has 15 residues. The junction had 8 bases not matched to a gene; V was cut back by 5 bases and J by 5 bases. Looked up from germline, CDR1 is SEHNR and CDR2 is FQNEAQ (reference sequence). The CDR3 here is CASSPWDRGYDEQYF. The CDR3 DNA sequence: TGTGCCAGCAGCCCCTGGGACAGGGGGTACGACGAGCAGTACTTC.

This clone has just a few counts. The rearrangement links TRBV2 to TRBJ1-5; D remains unclear. Germline V gene lookup returns CDR1 SNHLY and CDR2 FYNNEI. There are 14 residues in the CDR3. Trimming pared 4 bases from V and 5 bases from J, leaving 12 bases between. CDR3 nucleotides: TGTGCCAGCAGTGTTACGGGGTTGGATCAGCCCCAGCATTTT. It translates to CASSVTGLDQPQHF. Based on the CDR3 plus reference TRBV2 and TRBJ1-5, the full variable domain is EPEVTQTPSHQVTQMGQEVILRCVPISNHLYFYWYRQILGQKVEFLVSFYNNEISEKSEIFDDQFSVERPDGSNFTLKIRSTKLEDSAMYFCASSVTGLDQPQHFGDGTRLSIL.

The V call is TRBV7-2, the J call TRBJ2-7; D call uncertain. Trimming removed 1 base from V and 2 bases from J, with 9 bases in between. The V gene's germline CDR1 is SGHTA and CDR2 FQGNSA. This CDR3 region has 14 residues. CDR3 region: CASSLVHTTYEQYF. The CDR3 region has the DNA TGTGCCAGCAGCTTAGTTCACACAACCTACGAGCAGTACTTC.